This TCR beta chain was profiled in a study of cytomegalovirus exposure and HLA in healthy donors. Overall study: A previous analysis identified 100 million to 120 million unique TCR beta sequences derived from 180 million or so T cells.

Comment on this clone: Antigen specificity is unknown.

This cohort consisted of healthy bone marrow donors. The CDR3 runs to 14 residues. V was cut by 6 bases and J by 6 bases, with 14 bases left in between. Germline V gene data show CDR1 as MNHEY and CDR2 as SVGAGI. General observations from the study: An analysis that was carried out later associated 16,000 or so TCR beta sequences with HLA alleles at 0.05 false discovery rate.

The PCR ran on 60 Vbeta and 13 Jbeta primers. TCRdb keeps only in-frame clones here, not all; method: immunoSEQ multiplex PCR. The sample carries more than 100,000 clones, roughly four fifths recorded once. This chain connects TRBV6-5 to TRBJ1-4; no clear D. The sample comprised PBMCs. The TCR sequence derives from a woman in her forties or fifties in good health and CMV-seropositive. DNA for the CDR3: TGTGCCAGCAGAGGAGCGACGGGTGATGAAAAACTGTTTTTT. Translated: CASRGATGDEKLFF.